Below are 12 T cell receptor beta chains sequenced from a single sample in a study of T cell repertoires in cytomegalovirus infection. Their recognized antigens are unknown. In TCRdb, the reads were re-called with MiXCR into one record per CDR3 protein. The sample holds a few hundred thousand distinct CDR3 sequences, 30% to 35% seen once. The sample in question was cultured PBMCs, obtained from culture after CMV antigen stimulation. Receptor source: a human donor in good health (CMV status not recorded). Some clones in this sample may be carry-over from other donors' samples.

For the CDR3, the DNA is TGTGCCAGCAGCTTCCGGGGGGCTCCAGATACGCAGTATTTT. The encoded protein is CASSFRGAPDTQYF. The rearrangement links TRBV5-6 to TRBJ2-3; a weak D match, TRBD2 (7 bases). This CDR3 has 14 amino acids. V was pared by 2 bases and J by 4 bases, with 11 bases between. The germline V gene has CDR1 SGHDT and CDR2 YYEEEE.

CDR3: CASSPLLKANYEQYF. The CDR3 region has the DNA TGTGCCAGCAGCCCCCTCCTAAAGGCCAACTACGAGCAGTACTTC. The chain uses TRBV28 and TRBJ2-7; D gene uncertain. V was trimmed by 6 bases and J by 3 bases, leaving 18 bases between them. The CDR3 consists of 15 residues. CDR1 and CDR2 (germline): MDHEN, SYDVKM. The full variable domain, its missing parts supplied by reference TRBV28 and TRBJ2-7, is DVKVTQSSRYLVKRTGEKVFLECVQDMDHENMFWYRQDPGLGLRLIYFSYDVKMKEKGDIPEGYSVSREKKERFSLILESASTNQTSMYLCASSPLLKANYEQYFGPGTRLTVT.

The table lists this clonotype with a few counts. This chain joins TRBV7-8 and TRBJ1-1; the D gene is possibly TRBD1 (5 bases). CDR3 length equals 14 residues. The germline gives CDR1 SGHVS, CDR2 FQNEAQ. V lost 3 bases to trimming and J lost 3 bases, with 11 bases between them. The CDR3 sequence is CASSFRQGHTEAFF. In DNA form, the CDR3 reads TGTGCCAGCAGCTTCCGGCAGGGACACACTGAAGCTTTCTTT.

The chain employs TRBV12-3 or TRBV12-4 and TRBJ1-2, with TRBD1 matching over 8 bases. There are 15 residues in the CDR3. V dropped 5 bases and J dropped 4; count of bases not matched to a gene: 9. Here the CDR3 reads CASSAGGRSFYGYTF. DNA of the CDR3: TGTGCCAGCAGTGCAGGGGGCAGATCCTTCTATGGCTACACCTTC.

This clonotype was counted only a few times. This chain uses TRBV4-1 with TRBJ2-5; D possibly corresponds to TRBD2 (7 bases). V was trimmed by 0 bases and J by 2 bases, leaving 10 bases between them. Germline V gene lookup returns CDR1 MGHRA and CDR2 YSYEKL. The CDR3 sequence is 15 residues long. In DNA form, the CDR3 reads TGCGCCAGCAGCCAAGAGGCGGGGGCTCAAGAGACCCAGTACTTC. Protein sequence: CASSQEAGAQETQYF.

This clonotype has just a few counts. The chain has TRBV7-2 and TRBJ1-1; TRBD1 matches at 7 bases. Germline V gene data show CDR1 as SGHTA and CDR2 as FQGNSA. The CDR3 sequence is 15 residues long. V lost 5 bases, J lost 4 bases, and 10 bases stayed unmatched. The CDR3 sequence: CASSQTQSGGTEAFF. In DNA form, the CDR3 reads TGTGCCAGCAGCCAAACCCAATCAGGGGGCACTGAAGCTTTCTTT.

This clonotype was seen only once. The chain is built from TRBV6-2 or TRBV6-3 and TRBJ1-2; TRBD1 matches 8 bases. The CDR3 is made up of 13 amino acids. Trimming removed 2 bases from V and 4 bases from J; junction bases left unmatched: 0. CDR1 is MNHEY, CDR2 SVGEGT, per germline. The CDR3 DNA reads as TGTGCCAGCAGTTACCAGGGGGCCTATGGCTACACCTTC. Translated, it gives CASSYQGAYGYTF.

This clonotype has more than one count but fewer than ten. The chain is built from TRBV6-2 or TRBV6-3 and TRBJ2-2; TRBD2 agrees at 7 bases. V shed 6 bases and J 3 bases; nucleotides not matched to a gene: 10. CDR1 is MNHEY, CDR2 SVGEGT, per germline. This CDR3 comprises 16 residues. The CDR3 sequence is CASRDSLAAHTGELFF. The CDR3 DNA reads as TGTGCCAGCAGGGACTCTCTAGCGGCCCACACCGGGGAGCTGTTTTTT.

Here the CDR3 reads CSARVSGLAGRDTQYF. The CDR3 DNA is TGCAGTGCTAGAGTGTCGGGACTAGCGGGCAGAGATACGCAGTATTTT. The V call is TRBV20-1, the J call TRBJ2-3, with 12 nucleotides matching TRBD2. The CDR3 loop spans 16 amino acids. Trimming removed 1 base from V and 5 bases from J; junction bases left unmatched: 7. Germline CDR1 and CDR2: DFQATT and SNEGSKA (reference sequence).

The CDR3 DNA reads as TGTGCCAGCAGCGTATACGGAGGGATACTCTCTGGGGCCAACGTCCTGACTTTC. It yields the protein CASSVYGGILSGANVLTF. V and J are TRBV9 and TRBJ2-6, with D possibly matching TRBD2 (6 bases). This CDR3 is built from 18 residues. Germline-derived CDR1 and CDR2 are SGDLS and YYNGEE. Trimming shortened V by 1 base and J by 0 bases, and 14 bases separated the two germline ends.

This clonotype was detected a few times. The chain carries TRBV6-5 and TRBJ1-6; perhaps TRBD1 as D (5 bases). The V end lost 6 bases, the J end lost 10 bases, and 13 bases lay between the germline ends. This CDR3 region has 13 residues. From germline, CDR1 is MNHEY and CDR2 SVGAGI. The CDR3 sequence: CASRAGLGSPLHF. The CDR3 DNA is TGTGCCAGCAGAGCAGGGTTGGGGTCACCCCTCCACTTT.

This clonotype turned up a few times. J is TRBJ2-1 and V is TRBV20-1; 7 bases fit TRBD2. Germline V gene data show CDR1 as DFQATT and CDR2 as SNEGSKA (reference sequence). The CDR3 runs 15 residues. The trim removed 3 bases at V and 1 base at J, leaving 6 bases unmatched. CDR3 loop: CSASPRGGSYNEQFF. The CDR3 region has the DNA TGCAGTGCTAGTCCCCGCGGGGGTTCCTACAATGAGCAGTTCTTC.